Listed here is a single T cell receptor (beta chain). This sample stems from a study of blood T cell repertoires in COVID-19. This CDR3 region has 12 residues. Deletions cut 4 bases from V and 6 bases from J, with 7 bases between. Only in-frame clones appear in the TCRdb table, and some are missing; sequencing was by immunoSEQ multiplex PCR. The sample yields 100,000 to 120,000 clones, approximately 80% seen once. This receptor was taken from a man aged 80 or over with acute or convalescent COVID-19. The chain has TRBV12-3 or TRBV12-4 and TRBJ2-1; unclear D gene. The source material was peripheral blood. The CDR3 DNA follows: TGTGCCAGCAGTTACACCACCAATGAGCAGTTCTTC. It encodes CASSYTTNEQFF.